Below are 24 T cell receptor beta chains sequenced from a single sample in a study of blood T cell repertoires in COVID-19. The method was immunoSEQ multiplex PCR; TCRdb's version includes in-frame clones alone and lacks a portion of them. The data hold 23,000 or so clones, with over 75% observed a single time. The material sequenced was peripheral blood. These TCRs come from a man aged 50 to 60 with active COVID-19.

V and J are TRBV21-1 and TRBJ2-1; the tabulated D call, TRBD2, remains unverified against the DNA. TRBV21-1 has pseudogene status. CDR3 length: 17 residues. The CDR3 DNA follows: TGTGCCAGCAGCAAAGTTTGTACCACGAGCTCCTACAATGAGCAGTTCTTC. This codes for CASSKVCTTSSYNEQFF.

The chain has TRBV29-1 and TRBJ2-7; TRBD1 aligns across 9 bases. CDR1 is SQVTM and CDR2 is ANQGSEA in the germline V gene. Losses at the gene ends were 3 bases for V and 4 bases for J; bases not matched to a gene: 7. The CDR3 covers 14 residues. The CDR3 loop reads CSVDPGQGNYEQYF. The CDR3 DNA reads TGCAGCGTTGACCCGGGACAGGGCAATTACGAGCAGTACTTC.

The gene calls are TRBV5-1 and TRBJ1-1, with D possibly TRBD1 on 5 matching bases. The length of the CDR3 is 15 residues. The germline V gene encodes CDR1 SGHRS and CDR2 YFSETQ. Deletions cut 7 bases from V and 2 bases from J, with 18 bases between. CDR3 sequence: CASQLSQTANTEAFF. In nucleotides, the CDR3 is TGCGCCAGCCAACTATCGCAGACAGCTAACACTGAAGCTTTCTTT.

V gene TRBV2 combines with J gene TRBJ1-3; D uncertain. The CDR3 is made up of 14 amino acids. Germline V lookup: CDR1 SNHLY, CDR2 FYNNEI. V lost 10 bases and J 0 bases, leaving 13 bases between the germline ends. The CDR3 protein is CATGMRTSGNTIYF. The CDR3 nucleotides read TGTGCCACGGGAATGCGGACCTCTGGAAACACCATATATTTT.

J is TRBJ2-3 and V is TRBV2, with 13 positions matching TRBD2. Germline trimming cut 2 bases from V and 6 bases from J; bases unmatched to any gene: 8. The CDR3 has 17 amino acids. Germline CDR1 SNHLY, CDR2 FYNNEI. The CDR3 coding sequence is TGTGCCAGCAGTGAAAGAGGACTAGCGGGAGAGGGGGATACGCAGTATTTT. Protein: CASSERGLAGEGDTQYF.

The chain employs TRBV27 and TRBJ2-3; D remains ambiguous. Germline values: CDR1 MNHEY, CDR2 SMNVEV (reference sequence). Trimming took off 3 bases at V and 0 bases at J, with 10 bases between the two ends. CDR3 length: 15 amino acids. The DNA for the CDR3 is TGTGCCAGCAGTTTTGGCGTACAGAGCACAGATACGCAGTATTTT. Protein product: CASSFGVQSTDTQYF.

CDR3 protein: CASSLESSGRLEQYV. The CDR3 DNA reads TGTGCCAGCAGCTTAGAGTCAAGCGGGAGATTGGAGCAGTACGTC. The chain is built from TRBV7-8 and TRBJ2-7; TRBD2 aligns across 8 bases. Unmatched junction bases numbered 9, after V lost 1 base and J lost 7 bases. Germline-derived CDR1 and CDR2 are SGHVS and FQNEAQ. This CDR3 region has 15 residues.

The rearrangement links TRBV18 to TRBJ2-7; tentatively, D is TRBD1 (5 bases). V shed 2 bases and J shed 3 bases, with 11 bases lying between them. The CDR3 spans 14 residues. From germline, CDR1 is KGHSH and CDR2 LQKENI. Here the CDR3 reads CASSPTDRYYEQYF. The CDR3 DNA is TGTGCCAGCTCACCAACAGACAGATACTACGAGCAGTACTTC. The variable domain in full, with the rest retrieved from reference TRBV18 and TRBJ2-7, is NAGVMQNPRHLVRRRGQEARLRCSPMKGHSHVYWYRQLPEEGLKFMVYLQKENIIDESGMPKERFSAEFPKEGPSILRIQQVVRGDSAAYFCASSPTDRYYEQYFGPGTRLTVT.

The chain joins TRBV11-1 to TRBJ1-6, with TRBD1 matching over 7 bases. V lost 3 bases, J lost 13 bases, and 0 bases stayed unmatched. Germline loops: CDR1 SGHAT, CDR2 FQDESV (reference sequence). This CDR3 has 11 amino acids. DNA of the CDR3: TGTGCCAGCAGCTTGACAGGGCCCCTCCACTTT. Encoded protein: CASSLTGPLHF.

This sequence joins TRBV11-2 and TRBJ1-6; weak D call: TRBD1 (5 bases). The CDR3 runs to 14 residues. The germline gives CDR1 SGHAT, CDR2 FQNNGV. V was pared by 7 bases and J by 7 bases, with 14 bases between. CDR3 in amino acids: CASNPTDRNSPLHF. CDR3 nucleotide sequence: TGTGCCAGCAACCCGACAGACCGAAATTCACCCCTCCACTTT. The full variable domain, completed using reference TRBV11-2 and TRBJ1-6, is EAGVAQSPRYKIIEKRQSVAFWCNPISGHATLYWYQQILGQGPKLLIQFQNNGVVDDSQLPKDRFSAERLKGVDSTLKIQPAKLEDSAVYLCASNPTDRNSPLHFGNGTRLTVT.

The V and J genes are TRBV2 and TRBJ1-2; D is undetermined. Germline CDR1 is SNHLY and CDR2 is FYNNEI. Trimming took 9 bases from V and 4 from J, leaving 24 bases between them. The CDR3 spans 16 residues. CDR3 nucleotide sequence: TGTGCCAGTCGGATGGGCCTCACTTCAGTAGGCTATGGCTACACCTTC. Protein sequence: CASRMGLTSVGYGYTF.

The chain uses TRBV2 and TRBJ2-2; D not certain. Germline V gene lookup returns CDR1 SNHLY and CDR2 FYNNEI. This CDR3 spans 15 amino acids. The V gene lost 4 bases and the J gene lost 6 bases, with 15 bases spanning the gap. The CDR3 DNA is TGTGCCAGCAGTGGGAGAGTTGGATTTCCCGGGGAGCTGTTTTTT. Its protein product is CASSGRVGFPGELFF.

The CDR3 DNA follows: TGTGCCAGCAGCCGTCAAATACCGGGACAGGGGACCTACAATGAGCAGTTCTTC. The encoded protein is CASSRQIPGQGTYNEQFF. The genes are TRBV7-6 and TRBJ2-1, with 10 bases matching TRBD1. This CDR3 has 18 residues. CDR1 and CDR2 from the germline V gene are SGHVS and FNYEAQ. V shed 5 bases and J 2 bases; nucleotides not matched to a gene: 12.

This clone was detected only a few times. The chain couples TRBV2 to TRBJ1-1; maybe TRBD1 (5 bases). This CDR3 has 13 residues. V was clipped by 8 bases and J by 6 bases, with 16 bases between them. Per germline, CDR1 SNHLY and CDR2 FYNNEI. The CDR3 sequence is CASDPGGWAEAFF. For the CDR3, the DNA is TGTGCCAGCGACCCCGGGGGGTGGGCTGAAGCTTTCTTT. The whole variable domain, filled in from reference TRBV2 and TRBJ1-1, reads EPEVTQTPSHQVTQMGQEVILRCVPISNHLYFYWYRQILGQKVEFLVSFYNNEISEKSEIFDDQFSVERPDGSNFTLKIRSTKLEDSAMYFCASDPGGWAEAFFGQGTRLTVV.

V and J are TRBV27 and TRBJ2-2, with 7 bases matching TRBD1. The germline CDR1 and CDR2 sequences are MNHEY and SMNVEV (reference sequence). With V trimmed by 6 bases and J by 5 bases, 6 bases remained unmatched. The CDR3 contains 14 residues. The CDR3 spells CASRPGGRTGELFF. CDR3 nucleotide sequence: TGTGCCAGCAGGCCAGGGGGTAGAACCGGGGAGCTGTTTTTT.

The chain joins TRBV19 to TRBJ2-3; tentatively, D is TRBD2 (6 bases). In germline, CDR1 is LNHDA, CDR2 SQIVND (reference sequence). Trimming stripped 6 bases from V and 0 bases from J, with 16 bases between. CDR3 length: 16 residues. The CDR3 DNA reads TGTGCCAGTAGGATGGCGGGGAGCTCTAGCACAGATACGCAGTATTTT. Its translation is CASRMAGSSSTDTQYF.

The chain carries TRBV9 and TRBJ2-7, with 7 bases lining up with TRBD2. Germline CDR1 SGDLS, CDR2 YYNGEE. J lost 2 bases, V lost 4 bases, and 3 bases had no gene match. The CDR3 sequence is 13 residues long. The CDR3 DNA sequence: TGTGCCAGCAGCCAGGCGGGAGCCTACGAGCAGTACTTC. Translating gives CASSQAGAYEQYF.

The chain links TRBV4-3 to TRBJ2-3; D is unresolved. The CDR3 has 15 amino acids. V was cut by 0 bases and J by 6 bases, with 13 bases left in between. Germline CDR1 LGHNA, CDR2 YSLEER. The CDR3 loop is CASSQDRVSSDTQYF. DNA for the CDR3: TGCGCCAGCAGCCAAGATCGAGTCTCCTCCGATACGCAGTATTTT.

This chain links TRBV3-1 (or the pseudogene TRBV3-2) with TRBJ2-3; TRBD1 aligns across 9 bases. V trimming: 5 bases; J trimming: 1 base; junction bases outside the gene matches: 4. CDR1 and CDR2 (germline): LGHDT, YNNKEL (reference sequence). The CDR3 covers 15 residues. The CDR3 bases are TGTGCCAGCAGCTCGGGACAGGGACGCACAGATACGCAGTATTTT. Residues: CASSSGQGRTDTQYF.

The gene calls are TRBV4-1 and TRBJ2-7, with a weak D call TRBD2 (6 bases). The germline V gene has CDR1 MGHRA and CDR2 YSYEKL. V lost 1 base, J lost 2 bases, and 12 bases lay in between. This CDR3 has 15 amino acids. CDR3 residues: CASSQAGTLTYEQYF. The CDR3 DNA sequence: TGCGCCAGCAGCCAAGCCGGGACTCTTACCTACGAGCAGTACTTC.

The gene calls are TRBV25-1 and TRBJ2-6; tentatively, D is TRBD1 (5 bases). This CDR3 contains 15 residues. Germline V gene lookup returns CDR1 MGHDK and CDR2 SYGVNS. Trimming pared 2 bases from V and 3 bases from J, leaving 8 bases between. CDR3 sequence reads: CASSEQGDGANVLTF. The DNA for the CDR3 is TGTGCCAGCAGTGAACAGGGCGATGGGGCCAACGTCCTGACTTTC. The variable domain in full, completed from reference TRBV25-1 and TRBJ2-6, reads EADIYQTPRYLVIGTGKKITLECSQTMGHDKMYWYQQDPGMELHLIHYSYGVNSTEKGDLSSESTVSRIRTEHFPLTLESARPSHTSQYLCASSEQGDGANVLTFGAGSRLTVL.

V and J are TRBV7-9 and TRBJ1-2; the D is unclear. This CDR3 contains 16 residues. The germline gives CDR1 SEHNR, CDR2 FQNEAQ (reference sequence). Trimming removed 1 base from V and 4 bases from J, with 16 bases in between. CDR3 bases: TGTGCCAGCAGCTTAGGAGGGTTGGGCGGTGGCTATGGCTACACCTTC. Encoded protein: CASSLGGLGGGYGYTF.

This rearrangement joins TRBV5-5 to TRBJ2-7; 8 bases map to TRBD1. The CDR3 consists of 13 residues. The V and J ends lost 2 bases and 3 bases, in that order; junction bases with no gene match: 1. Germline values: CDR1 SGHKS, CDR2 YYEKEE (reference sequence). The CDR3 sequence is CASSFTGGYEQYV. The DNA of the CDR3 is TGTGCCAGCAGCTTTACAGGGGGCTACGAGCAGTACGTC.

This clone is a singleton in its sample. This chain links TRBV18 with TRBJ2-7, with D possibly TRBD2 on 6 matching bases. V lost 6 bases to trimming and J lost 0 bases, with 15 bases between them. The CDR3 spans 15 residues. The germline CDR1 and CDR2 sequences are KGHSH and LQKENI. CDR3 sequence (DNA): TGTGCCAGCTCGGGGAGGACACGTCACTCCTACGAGCAGTACTTC. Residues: CASSGRTRHSYEQYF.